This T cell receptor (beta chain) was retrieved from a study of blood T cell repertoires in COVID-19 (dated by TCRdb to between 2020 and 2021). At the level of the whole study: Samples covering the acute and convalescent phases of COVID-19 were provided by collaborators in the United States, Italy and Spain. Deeply sampled blood TCRbeta repertoires from subjects exposed to, actively infected with, or recovered from COVID-19 were included in the dataset. A freely available public database, intended as a resource for researchers studying the immune response to SARS-CoV-2, is where the repertoires were released. The samples were drawn from two sources: the first 160 participants of the ongoing ImmuneRACE study, and 1,200 or so subjects contributed by 6 global collaborators. HLA class I and class II types, where available, came from metadata supplied by the sample provider rather than from assay-based typing. The material from the prospective study consisted of cDNA or gDNA derived from T cells, B-cell-depleted T cells, or PBMCs. The sample metadata nearly always contained a de-identified subject ID, COVID-19 status, age in years and sex.

Measured from the cysteine to the phenylalanine, the CDR3 is 15 residues long. Only the CDR3 DNA stays, 45 bases, in frame from base 1. The germline V gene provides CDR1 SGHVS and CDR2 FNYEAQ. At the junction V is shortened by 5 bases and J by 8 bases, with 16 bases in between. What the study reported, not specific to this receptor: Clinical and demographic metadata were provided uncurated, with the amount varying by source and participant.

Each collaborating institution followed its own protocols to collect whole blood in K2EDTA tubes. For TCRbeta analysis, collaborators shipped samples as frozen whole blood, isolated PBMCs, or DNA extracted from either of those sample types. About this clone: The target of this receptor is not known. No base quality information exists; no much larger clone differs at one position.

TCRbeta CDR3 regions were amplified from genomic DNA by means of the immunoSEQ Assay, a bias-controlled multiplex PCR. As for the original processing: The number of nucleated cells in each sample was estimated from the amplification of reference gene primers within the assay. To quantify the absolute abundance of each unique TCRbeta CDR3 rearrangement, sequence reads were collapsed and filtered. Productive Simpson clonality was computed per sample as the square root of Simpson's diversity index over productive rearrangements. Here the immuneACCESS table is served through TCRdb, limited to in-frame sequences with V and J called. Missing clones are a known gap in these copies; in checked studies unresolved V genes cover under half, and the rest lacks a known reason. V and J calls and clone size are as listed in that table; D and trimming were resolved from the DNA. In this sample the table shows roughly 52,000 clones, approximately 89% of which occur a single time. The biggest ten clones account for approximately 27% of the sample.

The sequenced sample consisted of peripheral blood. This clonotype originated in a woman aged 80 or over with acute or convalescent COVID-19. The chain was built from TRBV7-6 and TRBJ1-6; TRBD1 might be the D gene, on 6 matching bases. CDR3 loop: CASSPRGGQDSPLHF. The nucleotides read TGTGCCAGCAGCCCCCGCGGGGGGCAGGATTCACCCCTCCACTTT.